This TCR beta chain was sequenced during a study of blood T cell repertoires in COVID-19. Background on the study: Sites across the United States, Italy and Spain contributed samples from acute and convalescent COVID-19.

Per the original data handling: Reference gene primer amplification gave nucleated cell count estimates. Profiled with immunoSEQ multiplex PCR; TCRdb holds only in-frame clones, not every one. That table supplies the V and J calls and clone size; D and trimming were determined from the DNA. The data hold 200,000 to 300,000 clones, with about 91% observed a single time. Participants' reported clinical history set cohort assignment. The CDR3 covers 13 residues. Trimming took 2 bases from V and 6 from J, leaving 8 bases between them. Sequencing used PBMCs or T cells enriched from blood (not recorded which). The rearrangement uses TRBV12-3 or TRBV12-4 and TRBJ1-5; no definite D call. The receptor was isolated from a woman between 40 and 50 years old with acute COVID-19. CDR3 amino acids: CASSLSGSQPQHF. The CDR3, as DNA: TGTGCCAGCAGTTTATCGGGATCTCAGCCCCAGCATTTT.